The 10 T cell receptor beta chains listed next were all sequenced from one sample in a study of CDR3 diversity in severe acne. TCRdb re-derived calls from the PCR reads in MiXCR, one entry per CDR3 protein. The sample yields more than 80,000 distinct CDR3 sequences, under 55% seen once. The material sequenced was blood. These receptor sequences come from a male donor with severe acne vulgaris.

J is TRBJ2-7 and V is TRBV20-1; D not resolved. CDR1 and CDR2 (germline): DFQATT, SNEGSKA (reference sequence). The V end lost 8 bases, the J end lost 3 bases, and 17 bases lay between the germline ends. CDR3 length equals 13 residues. The CDR3 is CSYSSVRNYEQYF. The DNA of the CDR3 is TGCAGTTACTCGAGTGTGCGAAACTACGAGCAGTACTTC.

The V gene is TRBV6-6, the J gene TRBJ1-2; TRBD1 aligns across 9 bases. The ends lost 0 bases at V and 2 bases at J; junction bases unmatched: 25. Germline V gives CDR1 MNHNY, CDR2 SVGAGI (reference sequence). This CDR3 contains 23 residues. The CDR3 loop reads CASSYSSDRGIRGQRVANYGYTF. The CDR3 DNA follows: TGTGCCAGCAGTTACTCGTCCGACAGGGGGATAAGGGGGCAGCGGGTGGCCAACTATGGCTACACCTTC.

This clonotype was counted ten times or more. The rearrangement links TRBV2 to TRBJ2-7, with 10 bases fitting TRBD1. V lost 4 bases and J lost 6; bases outside the gene matches: 0. CDR3 length: 12 amino acids. Germline values: CDR1 SNHLY, CDR2 FYNNEI. The CDR3 region is CASSGTGGEQYF. CDR3 sequence (DNA): TGTGCCAGCAGTGGGACAGGGGGCGAGCAGTACTTC.

This clonotype was detected once. This chain links TRBV9 with TRBJ2-7, with 11 bases matching TRBD1. V was clipped by 3 bases and J by 7 bases; unmatched bases: 6. The germline V gene has CDR1 SGDLS and CDR2 YYNGEE. CDR3 length: 14 amino acids. The CDR3 DNA follows: TGTGCCAGCAGCGGAGGGGACAGGGGGAGGGAGCAGTACTTC. It yields the protein CASSGGDRGREQYF.

The sample holds many counts of this clonotype. This chain uses TRBV10-1 with TRBJ1-1; 7 positions agree with TRBD1. The ends lost 3 bases at V and 0 bases at J; junction bases unmatched: 4. Germline CDR1 and CDR2: WNHNN and SYGVQD (reference sequence). The CDR3 is 15 amino acids. CDR3 bases: TGCGCCAGCAGTGAAAGGACAGGAATGAACACTGAAGCTTTCTTT. Protein product: CASSERTGMNTEAFF.

To note about this clonotype: An end of the junction does not agree with germline; a read error may underlie this. This rearrangement joins TRBV9 to TRBJ2-7; 10 bases line up with TRBD2. The CDR3 sequence is 14 residues long. CDR1 SGDLS and CDR2 YYNGEE come from the germline V gene. CDR3 coding DNA: TGTGCCAGCAGCGTCGGGCCTAGCGGGAGTAAATTACACTTC. Protein: CASSVGPSGSKLHF.

This clonotype was observed a single time. This chain connects TRBV25-1 to TRBJ1-4; maybe TRBD1 (6 bases). Deletions cut 3 bases from V and 3 bases from J, with 14 bases between. The CDR3 has 16 residues. From germline, CDR1 is MGHDK and CDR2 SYGVNS. CDR3 amino acids: CASSDVQGWANEKLFF. CDR3 DNA sequence: TGTGCCAGCAGTGACGTCCAGGGGTGGGCTAATGAAAAACTGTTTTTT.

The chain has TRBV13 and TRBJ1-6, with 9 bases that match TRBD1. The V segment lost 4 bases and the J segment 10 bases; nucleotides outside the gene matches: 14. Germline assignment: CDR1 PRHDT and CDR2 FYEKMQ (reference sequence). This CDR3 spans 17 amino acids. The CDR3 region has the DNA TGTGCCAGCAGCTCCGGAGCGGGACAGGGAGGACAATCACCCCTCCACTTT. Translation gives CASSSGAGQGGQSPLHF.

V gene TRBV24-1 combines with J gene TRBJ2-5; TRBD2 matches 11 bases. After removal of 11 bases from V and 4 bases from J, the junction contained 17 bases not matched to a gene. The CDR3 runs 17 residues. CDR1 KGHDR and CDR2 SFDVKD come from the germline V gene. In nucleotides, the CDR3 is TGTGCCAGCAGAGGCCGCCATAGCGGGGGGGCCACAGAGACCCAGTACTTC. Amino acids: CASRGRHSGGATETQYF.

By share of the sample, this clonotype is medium-sized. The rearrangement uses TRBV9 and TRBJ2-5; TRBD2 agrees at 7 bases. Germline CDR1 and CDR2: SGDLS and YYNGEE. The CDR3 spans 15 residues. With 0 bases clipped from V and 5 bases from J, the junction kept 7 bases outside the gene matches. DNA of the CDR3: TGTGCCAGCAGCGTAGCAAGCCACGGGAGGGAGACCCAGTACTTC. Translated: CASSVASHGRETQYF. Supplemented by reference TRBV9 and TRBJ2-5, the full variable domain reads DSGVTQTPKHLITATGQRVTLRCSPRSGDLSVYWYQQSLDQGLQFLIQYYNGEERAKGNILERFSAQQFPDLHSELNLSSLELGDSALYFCASSVASHGRETQYFGPGTRLLVL.